This TCR beta chain comes out of a study of blood T cell repertoires in COVID-19. Study summary: T cells, B-cell-depleted T cells, or PBMCs supplied cDNA or gDNA.

The participants were between roughly 18 and 89 years old and came from about two dozen US areas. The J segment lost 1 base and the V segment lost 2 bases, leaving 7 bases of the junction unmatched. The V gene's germline CDR1 is SGHVS and CDR2 FNYEAQ. CDR3 size: 18 residues. In the study's own analysis: It was from reference gene primer amplification that nucleated cell counts were estimated. TCRdb keeps only in-frame clones here, not all; method: immunoSEQ multiplex PCR. That table is the source of V, J and clone size, and D and trimming were worked out from the DNA. This table holds about 360,000 clones, over 75% found once.

The chain employs TRBV7-6 and TRBJ2-3, with TRBD2 identical over 12 bases. Sequences were obtained from PBMCs or T cells enriched from blood (not recorded which). The receptor was derived from a woman in her thirties or forties with acute COVID-19. The CDR3 loop is CASSLRERLAGGTDTQYF. Here the CDR3 DNA reads TGTGCCAGCAGCTTAAGGGAAAGACTAGCGGGGGGCACAGATACGCAGTATTTT. Supplemented by reference TRBV7-6 and TRBJ2-3, the full variable domain reads GAGVSQSPRYKVTKRGQDVALRCDPISGHVSLYWYRQALGQGPEFLTYFNYEAQQDKSGLPNDRFSAERPEGSISTLTIQRTEQRDSAMYRCASSLRERLAGGTDTQYFGPGTRLTVL.